This T cell receptor (beta chain) appears in the sequencing data of a study of T cells in Graves' hyperthyroidism and ophthalmopathy. V lost 7 bases to trimming and J lost 2 bases; unmatched junction nucleotides: 10. Germline CDR1 and CDR2: SGHVS and FQNEAQ. The CDR3 length is 15 residues. This clonotype has at least ten counts. There were TCR beta CDR3 regions amplified from RNA transcripts. The HTBI primer set served for first-round RT-PCR of the TCR CDR3. TCRdb reprocessed the multiplex PCR reads via MiXCR and lists one record per CDR3 protein. The table includes about 410,000 distinct CDR3 sequences, about 14% detected once.

Sequenced input: blood. This clonotype was obtained from a woman aged 30 to 39 with Graves' ophthalmopathy. This chain joins TRBV7-8 and TRBJ2-5; 7 nucleotides line up with TRBD1. CDR3 sequence: CASTTDRTLQETQYF. The CDR3 region has the DNA TGTGCCAGCACCACGGACAGGACCCTGCAAGAGACCCAGTACTTC. The entire variable domain, with the rest obtained from reference TRBV7-8 and TRBJ2-5, is as follows: GAGVSQSPRYKVAKRGQDVALRCDPISGHVSLFWYQQALGQGPEFLTYFQNEAQLDKSGLPSDRFFAERPEGSVSTLKIQRTQQEDSAVYLCASTTDRTLQETQYFGPGTRLLVL.